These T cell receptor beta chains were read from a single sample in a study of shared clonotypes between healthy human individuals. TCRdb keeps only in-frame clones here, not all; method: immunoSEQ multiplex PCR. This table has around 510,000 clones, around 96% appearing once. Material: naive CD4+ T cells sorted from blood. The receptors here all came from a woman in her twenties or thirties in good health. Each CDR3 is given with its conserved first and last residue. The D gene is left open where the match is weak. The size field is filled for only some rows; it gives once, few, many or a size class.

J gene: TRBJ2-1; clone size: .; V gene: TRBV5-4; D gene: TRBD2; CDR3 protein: CASSTSGRTNEQFF; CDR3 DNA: TGTGCCAGCAGCACTAGCGGGAGGACAAATGAGCAGTTCTTC
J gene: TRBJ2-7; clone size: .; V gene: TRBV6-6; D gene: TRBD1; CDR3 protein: CASRGDRLFPYEQYF; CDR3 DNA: TGTGCCAGCAGGGGGGACAGACTATTTCCCTACGAGCAGTACTTC
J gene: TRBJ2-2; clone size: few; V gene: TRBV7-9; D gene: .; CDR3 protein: CASSLGAGSGELFF; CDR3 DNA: TGTGCCAGCAGTCTGGGGGCAGGATCCGGGGAGCTGTTTTTT
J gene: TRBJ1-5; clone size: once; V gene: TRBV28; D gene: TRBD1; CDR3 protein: CASSLLAGQNNQPQHF; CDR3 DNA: TGTGCCAGCAGTTTATTGGCGGGACAGAACAATCAGCCCCAGCATTTT
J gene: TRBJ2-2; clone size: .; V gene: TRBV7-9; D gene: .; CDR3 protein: CASSPPRASGYTGELFF; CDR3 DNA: TGTGCCAGCAGCCCACCGAGGGCCAGCGGTTACACCGGGGAGCTGTTTTTT
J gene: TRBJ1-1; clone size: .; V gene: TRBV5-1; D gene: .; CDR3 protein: CASSDRTENTEAFF; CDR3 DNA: TGCGCCAGCAGCGATCGAACAGAGAACACTGAAGCTTTCTTT
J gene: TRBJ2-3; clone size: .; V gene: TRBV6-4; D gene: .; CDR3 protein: CASSESPSTDTQYF; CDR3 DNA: TGTGCCAGCAGTGAGTCGCCCTCCACAGATACGCAGTATTTT
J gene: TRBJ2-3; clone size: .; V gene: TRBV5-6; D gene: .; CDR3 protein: CASSLLASADTQYF; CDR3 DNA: TGTGCCAGCAGCTTGTTGGCTAGCGCAGATACGCAGTATTTT
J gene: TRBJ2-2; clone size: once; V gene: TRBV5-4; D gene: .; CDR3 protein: CASSLTGARTGELFF; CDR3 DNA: TGTGCCAGCAGCCTGACAGGTGCTAGGACCGGGGAGCTGTTTTTT
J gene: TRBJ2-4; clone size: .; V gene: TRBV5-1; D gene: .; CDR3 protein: CASSSTPTGQAKNIQYF; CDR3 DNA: TGCGCCAGCAGCTCAACCCCGACAGGCCAAGCCAAAAACATTCAGTACTTC
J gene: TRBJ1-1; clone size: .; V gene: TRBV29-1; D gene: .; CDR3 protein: CSAHGGGYATEAFF; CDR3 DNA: TGCAGCGCTCACGGGGGGGGATATGCCACTGAAGCTTTCTTT
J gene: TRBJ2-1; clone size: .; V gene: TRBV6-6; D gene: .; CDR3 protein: CASSQVAGVGNEQFF; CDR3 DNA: TGTGCCAGCAGCCAAGTGGCTGGAGTCGGAAATGAGCAGTTCTTC
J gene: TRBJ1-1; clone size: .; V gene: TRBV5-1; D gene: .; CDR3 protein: CASSLIPGNTEAFF; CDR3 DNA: TGCGCCAGCAGCTTAATCCCCGGGAACACTGAAGCTTTCTTT
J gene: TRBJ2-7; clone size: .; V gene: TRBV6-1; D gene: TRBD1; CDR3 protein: CASSGRDRGQGEQYF; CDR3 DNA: TGTGCCAGCAGTGGAAGGGACAGGGGGCAAGGCGAGCAGTACTTC
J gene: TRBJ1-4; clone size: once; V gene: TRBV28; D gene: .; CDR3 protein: CASSSGTEVEKLFF; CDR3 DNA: TGTGCCAGCAGTTCGGGGACTGAGGTTGAAAAACTGTTTTTT
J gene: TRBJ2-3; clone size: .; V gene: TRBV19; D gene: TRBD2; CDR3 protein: CASKIPSGSSTDTQYF; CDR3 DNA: TGTGCCAGTAAAATCCCTAGCGGCTCAAGCACAGATACGCAGTATTTT
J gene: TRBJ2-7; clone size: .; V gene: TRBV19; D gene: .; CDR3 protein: CASSIGQRGKDEQYF; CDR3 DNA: TGTGCCAGTAGTATAGGACAGAGGGGTAAGGACGAGCAGTACTTC
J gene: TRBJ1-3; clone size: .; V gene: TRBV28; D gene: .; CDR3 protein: CASIRGHSGNTIYF; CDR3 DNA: TGTGCCAGCATTAGGGGCCACTCTGGAAACACCATATATTTT
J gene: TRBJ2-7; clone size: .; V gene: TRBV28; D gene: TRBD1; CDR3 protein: CASTRRDRATYEQYF; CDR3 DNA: TGTGCCAGCACAAGACGCGACAGGGCCACCTACGAGCAGTACTTC
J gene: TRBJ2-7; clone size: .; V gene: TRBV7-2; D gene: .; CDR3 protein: CASSLVASFDYEQYF; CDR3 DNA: TGTGCCAGCAGCTTAGTCGCTTCCTTTGACTACGAGCAGTACTTC
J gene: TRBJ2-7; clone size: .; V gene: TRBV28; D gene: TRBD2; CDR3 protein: CASRRLAGGPGKYF; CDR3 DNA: TGTGCCAGCCGAAGACTAGCGGGAGGGCCAGGGAAGTACTTC
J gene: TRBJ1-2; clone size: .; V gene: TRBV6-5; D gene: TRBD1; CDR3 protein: CAGRGRNGYTF; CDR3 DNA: TGTGCCGGCAGGGGGAGGAATGGCTACACCTTC
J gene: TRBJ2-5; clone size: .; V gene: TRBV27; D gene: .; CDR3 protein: CASSLWYGHGETQYF; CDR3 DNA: TGTGCCAGCAGTTTATGGTACGGACACGGAGAGACCCAGTACTTC
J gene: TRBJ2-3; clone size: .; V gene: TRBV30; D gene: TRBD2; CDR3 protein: CAWSGPRTSGSTDTQYF; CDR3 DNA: TGTGCCTGGAGTGGACCCCGGACTAGCGGGAGCACAGATACGCAGTATTTT
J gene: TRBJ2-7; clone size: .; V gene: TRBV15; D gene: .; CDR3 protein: CATSRDRVTRGISYEQYF; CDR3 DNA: TGTGCCACCAGCAGAGATAGAGTGACTAGGGGAATCTCCTACGAGCAGTACTTC
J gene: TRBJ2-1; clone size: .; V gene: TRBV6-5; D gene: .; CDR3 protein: CASRGGVPYNEQFF; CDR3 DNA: TGTGCCAGCAGAGGGGGGGTCCCCTACAATGAGCAGTTCTTC
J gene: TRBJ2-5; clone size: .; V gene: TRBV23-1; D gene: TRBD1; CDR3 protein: CASSPDRGYGETQYF; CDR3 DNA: TGCGCCAGCAGTCCGGACAGGGGATATGGTGAGACCCAGTACTTC
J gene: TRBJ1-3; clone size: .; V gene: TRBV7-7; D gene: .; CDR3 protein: CATRGNSGNTIYF; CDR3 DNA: TGTGCTACACGGGGAAACTCTGGAAACACCATATATTTT
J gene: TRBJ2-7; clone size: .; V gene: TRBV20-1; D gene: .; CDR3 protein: CSARGVYEQYF; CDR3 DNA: TGCAGTGCTAGAGGAGTCTACGAGCAGTACTTC
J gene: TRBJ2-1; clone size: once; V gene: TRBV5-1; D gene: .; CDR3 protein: CASSPQGNEQFF; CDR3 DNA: TGCGCCAGCAGCCCTCAGGGCAATGAGCAGTTCTTC
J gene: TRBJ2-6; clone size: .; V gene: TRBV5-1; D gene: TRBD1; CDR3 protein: CASSLGQGAGANVLTF; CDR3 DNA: TGCGCCAGCAGCTTGGGTCAGGGGGCTGGGGCCAACGTCCTGACTTTC
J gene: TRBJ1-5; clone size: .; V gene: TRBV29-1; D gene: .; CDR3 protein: CSVGAGRNQPQHF; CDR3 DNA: TGCAGCGTTGGAGCAGGCAGGAATCAGCCCCAGCATTTT
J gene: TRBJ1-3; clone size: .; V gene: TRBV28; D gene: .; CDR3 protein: CASSLYRLLSGNTIYF; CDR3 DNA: TGTGCCAGCAGTTTATATAGACTGCTCTCTGGAAACACCATATATTTT
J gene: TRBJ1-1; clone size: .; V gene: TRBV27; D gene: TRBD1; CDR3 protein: CASSSTGGITEAFF; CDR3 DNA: TGTGCCAGCAGTTCAACAGGGGGCATAACTGAAGCTTTCTTT
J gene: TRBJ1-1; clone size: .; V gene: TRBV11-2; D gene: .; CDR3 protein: CASSLSNRVISEAFF; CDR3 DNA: TGTGCCAGCAGCTTAAGCAACAGGGTTATTTCTGAAGCTTTCTTT
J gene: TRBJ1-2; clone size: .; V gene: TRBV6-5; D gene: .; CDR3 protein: CASSQGNYGYTF; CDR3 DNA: TGTGCCAGCAGTCAGGGAAACTATGGCTACACCTTC
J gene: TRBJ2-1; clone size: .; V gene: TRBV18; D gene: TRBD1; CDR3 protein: CASSRQGSVSSYNEQFF; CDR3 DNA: TGTGCCAGCTCCCGACAGGGGTCTGTCAGCTCCTACAATGAGCAGTTCTTC
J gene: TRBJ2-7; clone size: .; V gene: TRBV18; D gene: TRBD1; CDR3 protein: CASRAPRQGHEQYF; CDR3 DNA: TGTGCCAGCCGGGCGCCTCGACAGGGCCACGAGCAGTACTTC
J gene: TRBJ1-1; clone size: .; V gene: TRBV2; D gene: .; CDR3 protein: CASSDWGTLLGSEAFF; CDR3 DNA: TGTGCCAGCAGTGATTGGGGTACCTTGTTAGGATCTGAAGCTTTCTTT
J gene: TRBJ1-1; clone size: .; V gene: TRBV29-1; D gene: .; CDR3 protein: CSVGHTSQWVTEAFF; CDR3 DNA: TGCAGCGTTGGTCATACCTCCCAGTGGGTCACTGAAGCTTTCTTT
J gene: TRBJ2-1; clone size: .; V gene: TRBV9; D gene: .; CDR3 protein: CASQKGVAENNEQFF; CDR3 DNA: TGTGCCAGCCAAAAAGGGGTAGCGGAGAACAATGAGCAGTTCTTC
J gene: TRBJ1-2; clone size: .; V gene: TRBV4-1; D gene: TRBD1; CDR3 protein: CASSHPAGGRSGYTF; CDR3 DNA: TGCGCCAGCAGCCACCCAGCAGGGGGCAGGAGTGGCTACACCTTC
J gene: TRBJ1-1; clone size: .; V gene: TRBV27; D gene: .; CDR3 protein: CASSPGGNTEAFF; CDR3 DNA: TGTGCCAGCAGTCCCGGGGGGAACACTGAAGCTTTCTTT
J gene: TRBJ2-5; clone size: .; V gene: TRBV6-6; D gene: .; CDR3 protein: CASSTGGRNREQYF; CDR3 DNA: TGTGCCAGCAGTACCGGGGGCAGGAATCGGGAGCAGTACTTC
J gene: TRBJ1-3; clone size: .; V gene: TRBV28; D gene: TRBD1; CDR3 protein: CASTQRVPTGALSGNTIYF; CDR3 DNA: TGTGCCAGCACCCAACGAGTTCCGACAGGGGCCCTCTCTGGAAACACCATATATTTT
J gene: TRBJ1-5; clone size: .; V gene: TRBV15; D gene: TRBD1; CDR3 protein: CATSEDLQGVGQPQHF; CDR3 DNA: TGTGCCACCAGCGAGGACCTACAGGGGGTCGGGCAGCCCCAGCATTTT
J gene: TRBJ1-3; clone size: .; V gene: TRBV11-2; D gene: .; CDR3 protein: CASSPRRGDTIYF; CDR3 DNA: TGTGCCAGCAGCCCCAGACGCGGGGACACCATATATTTT
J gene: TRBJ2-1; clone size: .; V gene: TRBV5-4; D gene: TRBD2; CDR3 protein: CASAAGVLYEQFF; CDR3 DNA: TGTGCCAGCGCAGCGGGAGTGCTGTATGAGCAGTTCTTC
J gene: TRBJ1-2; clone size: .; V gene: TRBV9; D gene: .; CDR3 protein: CATSPTGTPTYGYTF; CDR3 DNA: TGTGCCACCTCCCCAACCGGGACGCCCACCTATGGCTACACCTTC
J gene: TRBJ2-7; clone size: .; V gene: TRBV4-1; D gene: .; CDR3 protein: CASSEPIRGNYEQYF; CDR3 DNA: TGCGCCAGCAGTGAACCGATAAGGGGTAACTACGAGCAGTACTTC
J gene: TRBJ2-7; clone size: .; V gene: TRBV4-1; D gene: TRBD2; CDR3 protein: CASSPISGSSSEQYF; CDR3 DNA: TGCGCCAGCAGCCCCATAAGCGGGAGTAGCAGCGAGCAGTACTTC
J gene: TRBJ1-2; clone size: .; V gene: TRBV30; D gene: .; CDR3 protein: CAWSTGGPFYGYTF; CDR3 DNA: TGTGCCTGGAGTACGGGTGGCCCGTTCTATGGCTACACCTTC
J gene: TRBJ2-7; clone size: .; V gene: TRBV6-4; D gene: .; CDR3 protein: CASSSPRGHPYEQYF; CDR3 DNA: TGTGCCAGCAGTTCGCCCCGTGGACACCCCTACGAGCAGTACTTC
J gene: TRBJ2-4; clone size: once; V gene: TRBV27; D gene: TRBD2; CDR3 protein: CASSSWTSGIAKNIQYF; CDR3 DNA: TGTGCCAGCAGTTCCTGGACTAGCGGAATAGCCAAAAACATTCAGTACTTC
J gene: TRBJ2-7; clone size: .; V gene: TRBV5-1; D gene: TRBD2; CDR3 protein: CASRYLAGETYEQYF; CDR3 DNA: TGCGCCAGCAGATATCTAGCGGGAGAAACCTACGAGCAGTACTTC
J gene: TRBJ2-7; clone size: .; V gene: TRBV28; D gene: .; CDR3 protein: CASSFHYSYEQYF; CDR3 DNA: TGTGCCAGCAGCTTCCATTACAGCTACGAGCAGTACTTC
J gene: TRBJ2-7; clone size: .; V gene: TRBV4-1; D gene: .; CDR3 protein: CASSRGGGSNLEQYF; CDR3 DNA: TGCGCCAGCAGCCGCGGAGGCGGAAGCAATTTGGAGCAGTACTTC